A single sample gave rise to the 32 T cell receptor beta chains below, sequenced in a study of cytomegalovirus exposure and HLA in healthy donors. Only in-frame clones appear in the TCRdb table, and some are missing; sequencing was by immunoSEQ multiplex PCR. The sample holds 55,000 to 65,000 clones; 90% are singletons and the top ten take approximately 3%. The sequencing input was PBMCs. Receptor source: a man aged 18 to 35 in good health and CMV-seronegative.

The chain couples TRBV27 to TRBJ2-1; TRBD1 aligns across 8 bases. Trimming at V came to 5 bases and at J to 6 bases, leaving 12 bases not matched to a gene. This CDR3 comprises 16 residues. Germline CDR1 reads MNHEY; CDR2 reads SMNVEV (reference sequence). The CDR3 DNA sequence: TGTGCCAGCAGTCCCTCGACAGGGGAGATCGGCAATGAGCAGTTCTTC. The encoded protein is CASSPSTGEIGNEQFF.

J is TRBJ2-2 and V is TRBV5-1; TRBD1 might be the D (5 bases). The CDR3 extends over 16 amino acids. The V end was cut by 1 base, the J end by 0 bases, with 10 bases between. Germline V gives CDR1 SGHRS, CDR2 YFSETQ. In DNA, the CDR3 is TGCGCCAGCAGCTTGAGTTCCAGGGCGAACACCGGGGAGCTGTTTTTT. Residues: CASSLSSRANTGELFF.

The chain links TRBV6-5 to TRBJ2-1; possibly TRBD2 for D (5 bases). Germline loops: CDR1 MNHEY, CDR2 SVGAGI. The V end was cut by 0 bases, the J end by 10 bases, with 7 bases between. The CDR3 has 12 residues. In nucleotides, the CDR3 is TGTGCCAGCAGTTACTCGACGGGGGAGCAGTTCTTC. This encodes CASSYSTGEQFF.

V gene TRBV11-2 combines with J gene TRBJ2-5, with 7 positions matching TRBD1. This CDR3 spans 13 amino acids. V gave up 4 bases and J gave up 2 bases; unmatched junction bases: 1. Per germline, CDR1 SGHAT and CDR2 FQNNGV. CDR3 amino acids: CASSSTGQETQYF. CDR3 DNA: TGTGCCAGCAGCTCGACAGGGCAAGAGACCCAGTACTTC.

The genes are TRBV19 and TRBJ2-7; 11 bases agree with TRBD2. CDR1 and CDR2 (germline): LNHDA, SQIVND (reference sequence). V shed 9 bases, J shed 3 bases, and the junction held 4 bases outside the gene matches. The CDR3 length is 13 residues. CDR3 in amino acids: CASSLAGGYEQYF. In DNA form, the CDR3 reads TGTGCCAGCTCGCTAGCGGGAGGCTACGAGCAGTACTTC.

The genes are TRBV19 and TRBJ2-5; D may be TRBD2 (6 bases). There are 14 residues in the CDR3. Trimming removed 3 bases at V and 7 bases at J, with 15 bases between. Germline CDR1 LNHDA, CDR2 SQIVND (reference sequence). CDR3 nucleotide sequence: TGTGCCAGTAGTATTAGCGGAGGGGACGGGACCCAGTACTTC. Its translation is CASSISGGDGTQYF.

The CDR3 sequence is CASSEEGGWDTEAFF. As DNA, the CDR3 is TGTGCCAGCAGTGAAGAGGGGGGGTGGGACACTGAAGCTTTCTTT. The rearrangement links TRBV6-1 to TRBJ1-1, with a tentative D call TRBD1 (6 bases). Trimming took 1 base from V and 3 from J, leaving 12 bases between them. CDR3 length: 15 residues. Germline assignment: CDR1 MNHNS and CDR2 SASEGT.

V gene TRBV19 combines with J gene TRBJ2-1; the D is unclear. Per the germline V gene, CDR1 is LNHDA and CDR2 is SQIVND (reference sequence). CDR3 length equals 13 residues. Trimming pared 3 bases from V and 6 bases from J, leaving 9 bases between. The CDR3: CASSMLSINEQFF. CDR3 nucleotide sequence: TGTGCCAGTAGTATGCTATCTATCAATGAGCAGTTCTTC. Complete variable domain (other parts from reference TRBV19 and TRBJ2-1): DGGITQSPKYLFRKEGQNVTLSCEQNLNHDAMYWYRQDPGQGLRLIYYSQIVNDFQKGDIAEGYSVSREKKESFPLTVTSAQKNPTAFYLCASSMLSINEQFFGPGTRLTVL.

The V gene is TRBV6-1, the J gene TRBJ2-7; 7 nucleotides match TRBD1. CDR3 length: 14 residues. V was clipped by 3 bases and J by 3 bases; unmatched bases: 5. Germline values: CDR1 MNHNS, CDR2 SASEGT. CDR3 region: CASSEGDRNYEQYF. The CDR3, as DNA: TGTGCCAGCAGTGAGGGGGACAGAAACTACGAGCAGTACTTC.

V and J are TRBV6-5 and TRBJ2-6; 7 bases fit TRBD1. Germline assignment: CDR1 MNHEY and CDR2 SVGAGI. The CDR3 contains 15 residues. The J segment lost 1 base and the V segment lost 6 bases, leaving 3 bases of the junction unmatched. The CDR3, as DNA: TGTGCCAGCAGACCCAGGGGGTCTGGGGCCAACGTCCTGACTTTC. It is translated as CASRPRGSGANVLTF.

The rearrangement uses TRBV28 and TRBJ2-7; TRBD2 matches at 10 bases. The CDR3 is 15 amino acids. Germline CDR1 and CDR2: MDHEN and SYDVKM. Trimming took 4 bases from V and 7 from J; bases not matched to a gene: 10. The CDR3 DNA is TGTGCCAGCAGTTCTCAGCTAGCGGGAGTTCGGGAGCAGTACTTC. It translates to CASSSQLAGVREQYF.

The DNA of the CDR3 is TGTGCCAGCAGCTGGATGCCGGGACAGGGCTCTACGGAGCAGTACTTC. It codes for CASSWMPGQGSTEQYF. The V and J genes are TRBV5-5 and TRBJ2-7, with TRBD1 matching 9 bases. Per the germline V gene, CDR1 is SGHKS and CDR2 is YYEKEE (reference sequence). The V and J ends lost 3 bases and 7 bases, in that order; junction bases with no gene match: 14. The CDR3 runs to 16 residues. The full variable domain, completed using reference TRBV5-5 and TRBJ2-7, is DAGVTQSPTHLIKTRGQQVTLRCSPISGHKSVSWYQQVLGQGPQFIFQYYEKEERGRGNFPDRFSARQFPNYSSELNVNALLLGDSALYLCASSWMPGQGSTEQYFGPGTRLTVT.

CDR3 sequence (DNA): TGCGCCAGCAGCCAAGCGAACCTTTACGAGCAGTACTTC. This sequence encodes CASSQANLYEQYF. The chain recombines TRBV5-1 with TRBJ2-7; D remains ambiguous. This CDR3 contains 13 residues. CDR1 and CDR2 from the germline V gene are SGHRS and YFSETQ. V was pared by 4 bases and J by 4 bases, with 12 bases between. The complete variable domain, with remaining parts taken from reference TRBV5-1 and TRBJ2-7, reads KAGVTQTPRYLIKTRGQQVTLSCSPISGHRSVSWYQQTPGQGLQFLFEYFSETQRNKGNFPGRFSGRQFSNSRSEMNVSTLELGDSALYLCASSQANLYEQYFGPGTRLTVT.

This clone has a single count. The V and J genes are TRBV7-6 and TRBJ2-7, with a possible D match to TRBD1 (8 bases). Trimming pared 5 bases from V and 4 bases from J, leaving 18 bases between. CDR1 and CDR2 from the germline V gene are SGHVS and FNYEAQ. The CDR3 is 15 residues long. CDR3 residues: CASSPNTGGVYEQYF. For the CDR3, the DNA is TGTGCCAGCAGCCCTAATACAGGGGGGGTGTACGAGCAGTACTTC.

A word on this clone: One end of the junction varies from germline; a read error may be responsible. The rearrangement uses TRBV12-5 and TRBJ2-5; TRBD2 is a possible D gene (6 bases). Germline CDR1 LGHNT, CDR2 FRNRAP. CDR3 length: 14 amino acids. This CDR3 is CASGLVPGQTPGDF. CDR3 nucleotides: TGTGCTAGTGGTTTGGTACCCGGGCAGACCCCGGGGGACTTC.

In nucleotides, the CDR3 is TGCAGCGTGGATGGGCTAGCGGGATTCAACGAGCAGTACTTC. Protein: CSVDGLAGFNEQYF. The chain links TRBV29-1 to TRBJ2-7, with 9 bases aligning to TRBD2. Germline V lookup: CDR1 SQVTM, CDR2 ANQGSEA. V was clipped by 6 bases and J by 5 bases; unmatched bases: 11. The CDR3 has 14 residues.

J is TRBJ1-4 and V is TRBV9, with 7 bases fitting TRBD1. Germline lookup yields CDR1 SGDLS and CDR2 YYNGEE. The CDR3 runs 15 residues. The trim removed 4 bases at V and 4 bases at J, leaving 7 bases unmatched. CDR3: CASSHGTANNEKLFF. As DNA, the CDR3 is TGTGCCAGCAGCCACGGGACAGCCAATAATGAAAAACTGTTTTTT.

In the case of this clone: Other nucleotide sequences from this sample produce the same CDR3. This chain connects TRBV5-1 to TRBJ1-3; D call uncertain. The CDR3 sequence is 14 residues long. V shed 0 bases and J shed 4 bases, with 8 bases lying between them. Germline V CDR1 and CDR2: SGHRS, YFSETQ. The CDR3 is CASSLGRPGNTIYF. The DNA for the CDR3 is TGCGCCAGCAGCTTGGGGCGGCCCGGAAACACCATATATTTT. Full variable domain (rest looked up from reference TRBV5-1 and TRBJ1-3): KAGVTQTPRYLIKTRGQQVTLSCSPISGHRSVSWYQQTPGQGLQFLFEYFSETQRNKGNFPGRFSGRQFSNSRSEMNVSTLELGDSALYLCASSLGRPGNTIYFGEGSWLTVV.

The chain carries TRBV30 and TRBJ2-7; 7 bases agree with TRBD1. With V trimmed by 0 bases and J by 5 bases, 10 bases remained unmatched. CDR3 length: 15 amino acids. CDR1 and CDR2 from the germline V gene are GTSNPN and SVGIG (reference sequence). This CDR3 is CAWSVGDRERDEQYF. CDR3 bases: TGTGCCTGGAGTGTGGGCGACAGGGAACGCGACGAGCAGTACTTC.

The rearrangement joins TRBV19 to TRBJ1-1; TRBD1 agrees at 7 bases. CDR1 LNHDA and CDR2 SQIVND come from the germline V gene (reference sequence). V trimming: 7 bases; J trimming: 12 bases; junction bases outside the gene matches: 11. The CDR3 covers 12 residues. The CDR3 nucleotides read TGTGCCAGTATTGAACAGGGGCGCCCGACTTTCTTT. Protein product: CASIEQGRPTFF.

The chain combines TRBV27 with TRBJ1-2, with D maybe TRBD1 (5 bases). This CDR3 has 13 amino acids. Germline CDR1 reads MNHEY; CDR2 reads SMNVEV (reference sequence). V was clipped by 5 bases and J by 4 bases, with 11 bases between them. CDR3 nucleotide sequence: TGTGCCAGCAGTCCTACAGGAACCTATGGCTACACCTTC. Its protein product is CASSPTGTYGYTF.

V and J are TRBV14 and TRBJ1-2; TRBD1 matches 7 bases. The CDR3 runs to 12 residues. Germline loops: CDR1 SGHDN, CDR2 FVKESK. J was trimmed by 7 bases and V by 4 bases; bases with no gene match: 3. This CDR3 is CASSRNRGGYTF. The CDR3, as DNA: TGTGCCAGCAGCCGAAACAGGGGTGGCTACACCTTC.

The chain recombines TRBV4-1 with TRBJ2-5; a weak D match, TRBD2 (5 bases). The CDR3 runs to 13 residues. Germline CDR1 reads MGHRA; CDR2 reads YSYEKL. Trimming removed 1 base at V and 5 bases at J, with 8 bases between. The CDR3 nucleotides are TGCGCCAGCAGCCAAGTCCCGGGGGAGACCCAGTACTTC. Translation gives CASSQVPGETQYF.

This clone was seen once. The chain uses TRBV10-3 and TRBJ2-3; 7 nucleotides line up with TRBD2. V lost 7 bases and J lost 2; bases outside the gene matches: 6. Germline CDR1 and CDR2: ENHRY and SYGVKD. The CDR3 is made up of 14 amino acids. CDR3 bases: TGTGCCATCAAATCTAGCGGACTCACAGATACGCAGTATTTT. This codes for CAIKSSGLTDTQYF.

This chain joins TRBV5-1 and TRBJ2-3; 11 positions agree with TRBD2. Germline values: CDR1 SGHRS, CDR2 YFSETQ. The CDR3 is 17 amino acids. The junction had 10 bases not matched to a gene; V was cut back by 1 base and J by 6 bases. Written as DNA, the CDR3 is TGCGCCAGCAGCTTGACTCCACCTAGCGGGAGGACCGATACGCAGTATTTT. It specifies CASSLTPPSGRTDTQYF.

The chain combines TRBV7-2 with TRBJ2-7; 8 positions match TRBD2. V lost 1 base and J lost 3; bases outside the gene matches: 14. Germline loops: CDR1 SGHTA, CDR2 FQGNSA. The CDR3 runs to 18 residues. Here the CDR3 reads CASSLGGGSGMNLYEQYF. The CDR3 bases are TGTGCCAGCAGCTTAGGGGGGGGTAGCGGGATGAACCTCTACGAGCAGTACTTC.

The V and J genes are TRBV6-6 and TRBJ1-1, with D tentatively TRBD1 (5 bases). The CDR3 is made up of 13 amino acids. With 7 bases removed from V and 4 bases from J, the gap between germline ends came to 13 bases. In germline, CDR1 is MNHNY, CDR2 SVGAGI (reference sequence). Here the CDR3 reads CASTPQGGTEAFF. CDR3 nucleotide sequence: TGTGCCAGCACCCCGCAGGGCGGCACTGAAGCTTTCTTT.

The rearrangement joins TRBV28 to TRBJ2-7, with D possibly TRBD1 on 6 matching bases. The CDR3 loop spans 17 amino acids. The ends were cut back, 7 bases at V and 3 bases at J, with 25 bases in the middle. The V gene's germline CDR1 is MDHEN and CDR2 SYDVKM. Here the CDR3 DNA reads TGTGCCAGCACCTCCGGTGGGGCCGAGGACAGTTACTACGAGCAGTACTTC. Its protein is CASTSGGAEDSYYEQYF.

The chain uses TRBV11-2 and TRBJ1-2; D is perhaps TRBD1 (6 bases). The CDR3 is 15 amino acids. Trimming took 1 base from V and 1 from J, leaving 10 bases between them. Germline assignment: CDR1 SGHAT and CDR2 FQNNGV. In nucleotides, the CDR3 is TGTGCCAGCAGCTTAGCTGCACAGGGTAACTATGGCTACACCTTC. Its translation is CASSLAAQGNYGYTF.

The genes are TRBV7-8 and TRBJ2-7; 8 bases are shared with TRBD1. J was trimmed by 3 bases and V by 1 base; bases with no gene match: 8. The CDR3 consists of 16 residues. Germline V CDR1 and CDR2: SGHVS, FQNEAQ. Written as DNA, the CDR3 is TGTGCCAGCAGCTTAGGTAACAGGGGGTATGGCTACGAGCAGTACTTC. It is translated as CASSLGNRGYGYEQYF.

The chain links TRBV19 to TRBJ2-5; TRBD2 agrees at 9 bases. Germline V gene lookup returns CDR1 LNHDA and CDR2 SQIVND (reference sequence). J was trimmed by 5 bases and V by 4 bases; bases with no gene match: 8. This CDR3 has 15 amino acids. CDR3 in amino acids: CASSSGTSNVETQYF. The CDR3 coding sequence is TGTGCCAGTAGTAGTGGGACTAGCAATGTGGAGACCCAGTACTTC. Complete variable domain (other parts from reference TRBV19 and TRBJ2-5): DGGITQSPKYLFRKEGQNVTLSCEQNLNHDAMYWYRQDPGQGLRLIYYSQIVNDFQKGDIAEGYSVSREKKESFPLTVTSAQKNPTAFYLCASSSGTSNVETQYFGPGTRLLVL.

V gene TRBV4-1 combines with J gene TRBJ2-7; 7 positions match TRBD1. V shed 2 bases and J 1 base; nucleotides not matched to a gene: 2. Germline assignment: CDR1 MGHRA and CDR2 YSYEKL. This CDR3 comprises 14 residues. CDR3 protein: CASSQWTGSYEQYF. The CDR3 DNA reads as TGCGCCAGCAGCCAATGGACAGGATCCTACGAGCAGTACTTC.